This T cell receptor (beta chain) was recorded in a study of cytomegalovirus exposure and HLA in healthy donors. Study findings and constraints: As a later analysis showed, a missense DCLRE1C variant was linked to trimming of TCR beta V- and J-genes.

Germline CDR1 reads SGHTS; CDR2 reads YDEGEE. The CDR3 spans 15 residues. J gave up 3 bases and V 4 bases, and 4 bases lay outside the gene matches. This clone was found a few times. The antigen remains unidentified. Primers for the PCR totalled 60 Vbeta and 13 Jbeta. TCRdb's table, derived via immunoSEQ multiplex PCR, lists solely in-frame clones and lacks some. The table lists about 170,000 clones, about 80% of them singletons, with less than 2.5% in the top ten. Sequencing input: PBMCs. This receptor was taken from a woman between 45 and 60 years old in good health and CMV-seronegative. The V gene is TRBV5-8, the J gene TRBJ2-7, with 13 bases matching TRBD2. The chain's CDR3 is CASSPGLAGFYEQYF. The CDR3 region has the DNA TGTGCCAGCAGCCCGGGACTAGCGGGGTTCTACGAGCAGTACTTC. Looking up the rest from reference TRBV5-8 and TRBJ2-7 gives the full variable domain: EAGVTQSPTHLIKTRGQQATLRCSPISGHTSVYWYQQALGLGLQFLLWYDEGEERNRGNFPPRFSGRQFPNYSSELNVNALELEDSALYLCASSPGLAGFYEQYFGPGTRLTVT.